These 30 T cell receptor beta chains were sequenced from one sample in a study of T-cell reconstitution after alpha-beta-depleted transplantation in children. Unique molecular identifiers were incorporated when the TCRbeta library was constructed. TCRdb recomputed calls from the PCR reads with MiXCR, one row per CDR3 protein. The table lists 200,000 to 250,000 distinct CDR3 sequences, 6.5% to 10% of them singletons. The sequenced sample was PBMCs, mostly from graft donor cells, obtained 180 days after TCRalphabeta/CD19-depleted stem cell transplant. These receptor sequences come from a male patient under 18 who had a stem cell transplant for acute lymphoblastic leukemia, so the T cells may come from the graft donor.

This clonotype was recorded many times. This sequence joins TRBV5-6 and TRBJ2-5, with TRBD2 identical over 12 bases. Trimming removed 3 bases from V and 2 bases from J; junction bases left unmatched: 11. The CDR3 runs to 18 residues. The germline V gene encodes CDR1 SGHDT and CDR2 YYEEEE. CDR3 sequence: CASSWWGTSGYPQETQYF. The CDR3 nucleotides read TGTGCCAGCAGCTGGTGGGGGACTAGCGGGTACCCACAAGAGACCCAGTACTTC.

The table lists this clonotype with many counts. The chain has TRBV29-1 and TRBJ1-2, with no clear D. The ends were cut back, 0 bases at V and 4 bases at J, with 12 bases in the middle. This CDR3 spans 14 amino acids. The V gene's germline CDR1 is SQVTM and CDR2 ANQGSEA. DNA of the CDR3: TGCAGCGTTGAAGAGGCCGGGGTCGGCTATGGCTACACCTTC. Protein: CSVEEAGVGYGYTF.

This clonotype was seen many times. The chain links TRBV29-1 to TRBJ1-4, with D tentatively TRBD1 (5 bases). V lost 0 bases and J lost 7, with 12 bases in between. The CDR3 has 14 amino acids. The germline CDR1 and CDR2 sequences are SQVTM and ANQGSEA. The CDR3, as DNA: TGCAGCGTTGAAGATAAGGACAAGCTTGAAAAACTGTTTTTT. This codes for CSVEDKDKLEKLFF.

This clonotype occurred many times. This chain joins TRBV28 and TRBJ1-6; D is possibly TRBD1 (6 bases). Germline CDR1 MDHEN, CDR2 SYDVKM. The V end lost 2 bases, the J end lost 19 bases, and 15 bases lay between the germline ends. This CDR3 has 12 amino acids. CDR3 bases: TGTGCCAGCAGTTTAATCTCAGGGGTGAGGCACTTT. It translates to CASSLISGVRHF.

In its sample, this clonotype was seen many times. The rearrangement joins TRBV20-1 to TRBJ1-5, with D maybe TRBD1 (6 bases). Between the trimmed V and J ends, which lost 3 bases and 7 bases, there was a span of 19 bases. The CDR3 has 15 amino acids. The germline V gene encodes CDR1 DFQATT and CDR2 SNEGSKA (reference sequence). CDR3 protein: CSASGLGDTKQPQHF. CDR3 coding DNA: TGCAGTGCTAGTGGGCTGGGGGACACCAAGCAGCCCCAGCATTTT.

This clonotype was counted many times. The chain links TRBV28 to TRBJ2-5; D not certain. V lost 8 bases and J 3 bases, leaving 10 bases between the germline ends. Germline assignment: CDR1 MDHEN and CDR2 SYDVKM. The CDR3 totals 12 residues. CDR3 DNA: TGTGCCAGCCGACGCGCCAAAGAGACCCAGTACTTC. Residues: CASRRAKETQYF.

This clonotype was seen at least ten times. The genes are TRBV6-1 and TRBJ2-3; TRBD2 aligns across 10 bases. The trim removed 5 bases at V and 3 bases at J, leaving 5 bases unmatched. From germline, CDR1 is MNHNS and CDR2 SASEGT. The CDR3 totals 15 residues. The CDR3 coding sequence is TGTGCCAGCAGTCCCTTTAGCGGGAGGACAGATACGCAGTATTTT. Translated: CASSPFSGRTDTQYF.

There are many counts of this clonotype. The CDR3 sequence is CASSQDPHSGDEQFF. CDR3 sequence (DNA): TGCGCCAGCAGCCAAGACCCCCACTCGGGGGATGAGCAGTTCTTC. The chain carries TRBV4-3 and TRBJ2-1, with a tentative D call TRBD2 (6 bases). Germline loops: CDR1 LGHNA, CDR2 YSLEER. V was pared by 0 bases and J by 8 bases, with 14 bases between. The CDR3 covers 15 residues.

This clonotype was counted at least ten times. The rearrangement uses TRBV28 and TRBJ2-7; TRBD2 agrees at 12 bases. The CDR3 is 14 amino acids. Germline V gene sequence: CDR1 MDHEN, CDR2 SYDVKM. V shed 7 bases and J 6 bases; nucleotides not matched to a gene: 7. CDR3 protein: CASISPTSGGEQYF. The CDR3 region has the DNA TGTGCCAGCATCTCTCCGACTAGCGGGGGCGAGCAGTACTTC.

This chain uses TRBV20-1 with TRBJ1-1; perhaps TRBD1 as D (5 bases). This CDR3 region has 14 residues. V was shortened by 1 base and J by 5 bases, with 14 bases between the two germline ends. Germline values: CDR1 DFQATT, CDR2 SNEGSKA (reference sequence). DNA for the CDR3: TGCAGTGCTAGAGTTCCAGGGCGGATGACTGAAGCTTTCTTT. It codes for CSARVPGRMTEAFF.

V usage is TRBV12-3 or TRBV12-4 and J usage is TRBJ2-3; D may be TRBD1 or TRBD2 (5 bases each). V gave up 11 bases and J gave up 3 bases, with 12 bases separating them. This CDR3 is built from 12 residues. The CDR3 region has the DNA TGTGCCGTCTCGGGACGGACAGATACGCAGTATTTT. This gives the protein CAVSGRTDTQYF.

This clonotype was detected many times. J is TRBJ2-7 and V is TRBV20-1; TRBD2 agrees at 7 bases. V lost 3 bases and J lost 7; bases outside the gene matches: 12. Germline V gene data show CDR1 as DFQATT and CDR2 as SNEGSKA (reference sequence). The CDR3 runs 14 residues. CDR3 loop: CSASVPGGSGEQYF. CDR3 bases: TGCAGTGCTAGCGTACCGGGAGGTTCAGGAGAGCAGTACTTC.

This clonotype was counted many times. V gene TRBV28 combines with J gene TRBJ2-1; D is unclear. The CDR3 consists of 15 residues. Germline V gene data show CDR1 as MDHEN and CDR2 as SYDVKM. The germline V and J ends were trimmed by 2 bases and 6 bases, with 14 bases remaining between them. The CDR3 sequence: CASSLLGLGVNEQFF. CDR3 bases: TGTGCCAGCAGTTTACTCGGGCTAGGAGTCAATGAGCAGTTCTTC. Together with reference TRBV28 and TRBJ2-1, the CDR3 gives the full variable domain: DVKVTQSSRYLVKRTGEKVFLECVQDMDHENMFWYRQDPGLGLRLIYFSYDVKMKEKGDIPEGYSVSREKKERFSLILESASTNQTSMYLCASSLLGLGVNEQFFGPGTRLTVL.

This clonotype was detected ten times or more. The chain combines TRBV7-8 with TRBJ1-1, with D perhaps matching TRBD1 (5 bases). Trimming cost V 1 base and J 5 bases, with 17 bases left between them. Germline V gene sequence: CDR1 SGHVS, CDR2 FQNEAQ. This CDR3 has 16 amino acids. This chain's CDR3 is CASSLGAGWGRTEAFF. CDR3 nucleotides: TGTGCCAGCAGCTTAGGGGCAGGGTGGGGAAGGACTGAAGCTTTCTTT.

In this sample, this clonotype turned up many times. The gene calls are TRBV4-2 and TRBJ2-6; 8 nucleotides match TRBD1. The germline CDR1 and CDR2 sequences are LGHNA and YNFKEQ. This CDR3 contains 17 residues. V dropped 3 bases and J dropped 4; count of bases not matched to a gene: 8. This chain's CDR3 is CASSHQGALAGANVLTF. The CDR3 DNA reads TGTGCCAGCAGCCACCAGGGGGCCCTCGCCGGGGCCAACGTCCTGACTTTC.

This clonotype was observed many times. This chain connects TRBV12-3 or TRBV12-4 to TRBJ2-1; the match to TRBD1 covers 7 bases. The CDR3 totals 15 residues. The V segment lost 3 bases and the J segment 6 bases; nucleotides outside the gene matches: 8. For the CDR3, the DNA is TGTGCCAGCAGTTTTAGGACAGGTATTCGCAATGAGCAGTTCTTC. Protein product: CASSFRTGIRNEQFF.

At least ten counts were recorded for this clonotype. The chain uses TRBV7-9 and TRBJ2-3; TRBD1 aligns across 8 bases. The length of the CDR3 is 16 residues. The junction had 9 bases not matched to a gene; V was cut back by 3 bases and J by 4 bases. Germline values: CDR1 SEHNR, CDR2 FQNEAQ (reference sequence). This CDR3 is CASSFIGRGRSDTQYF. In DNA form, the CDR3 reads TGTGCCAGCAGCTTCATCGGCAGGGGGCGATCAGATACGCAGTATTTT.

This clonotype was seen many times. A junction end diverges from the germline sequence, so it may reflect a read error. This chain uses TRBV4-2 with TRBJ2-5; D remains unclear. CDR3 length equals 12 residues. Per germline, CDR1 LGHNA and CDR2 YNFKEQ. The CDR3 reads CASSQDQETQYF. The CDR3 coding sequence is TGTGCCAGCAGCCAAGACCAGGAGACCCAGTACTTC.

On this clonotype: A clone one base away is much larger, so this may be a read error. The chain links TRBV28 to TRBJ1-3; D is ambiguous. Trimming removed 5 bases at V and 9 bases at J, with 8 bases between. The germline V gene has CDR1 MDHEN and CDR2 SYDVKM. The CDR3 sequence is 11 residues long. CDR3 sequence reads: CASSPISTIYF. As DNA, the CDR3 is TGTGCCAGCAGTCCGATAAGCACCATATATTTT.

This clonotype appeared many times. The rearrangement links TRBV29-1 to TRBJ1-2, with D possibly TRBD1 on 5 matching bases. V dropped 2 bases and J dropped 3 bases, with 16 bases sitting between them. Germline assignment: CDR1 SQVTM and CDR2 ANQGSEA. The CDR3 spans 15 residues. CDR3 sequence: CSVEHSRTLDYGYTF. The CDR3 DNA sequence: TGCAGCGTTGAACACTCTAGGACATTAGACTATGGCTACACCTTC. The full variable domain, with the rest looked up from reference TRBV29-1 and TRBJ1-2, is SAVISQKPSRDICQRGTSLTIQCQVDSQVTMMFWYRQQPGQSLTLIATANQGSEATYESGFVIDKFPISRPNLTFSTLTVSNMSPEDSSIYLCSVEHSRTLDYGYTFGSGTRLTVV.

This clonotype was seen ten or more times. This sequence joins TRBV19 and TRBJ2-7; 8 bases fit TRBD1. CDR3 length: 15 amino acids. Germline V gives CDR1 LNHDA, CDR2 SQIVND (reference sequence). V was pared by 4 bases and J by 3 bases, with 8 bases of the junction left unmatched. The CDR3 DNA is TGTGCCAGTAGTAACACCGGGACAGGCAGCTACGAGCAGTACTTC. Its translation is CASSNTGTGSYEQYF.

This clonotype was found many times. This CDR3 is CASSAPSGGGPNEQFF. CDR3 coding DNA: TGTGCCAGCAGCGCTCCCTCTGGCGGGGGCCCAAATGAGCAGTTCTTC. The chain combines TRBV9 with TRBJ2-1; possibly TRBD2 for D (7 bases). V was shortened by 3 bases and J by 7 bases, with 20 bases between the two germline ends. Germline CDR1 SGDLS, CDR2 YYNGEE. This CDR3 is 16 amino acids long. Full variable domain (missing parts from reference TRBV9 and TRBJ2-1): DSGVTQTPKHLITATGQRVTLRCSPRSGDLSVYWYQQSLDQGLQFLIQYYNGEERAKGNILERFSAQQFPDLHSELNLSSLELGDSALYFCASSAPSGGGPNEQFFGPGTRLTVL.

This clonotype came up many times. The V and J genes are TRBV29-1 and TRBJ2-3; D may be TRBD1 (6 bases). CDR3 size: 13 residues. In germline, CDR1 is SQVTM, CDR2 ANQGSEA. Trimming pared 2 bases from V and 4 bases from J, leaving 10 bases between. The CDR3 spells CSVEYRVADTQYF. The CDR3 coding sequence is TGCAGCGTTGAATACAGGGTAGCAGATACGCAGTATTTT.

Ten or more counts support this clonotype. This sequence joins TRBV27 and TRBJ2-7, with D maybe TRBD1 (6 bases). The CDR3 loop spans 13 amino acids. V was trimmed by 4 bases and J by 3 bases, leaving 10 bases between them. Germline lookup yields CDR1 MNHEY and CDR2 SMNVEV (reference sequence). CDR3 residues: CASSSGADYEQYF. CDR3 DNA sequence: TGTGCCAGCAGTTCAGGGGCTGACTACGAGCAGTACTTC.

This clonotype has a count of ten or more. The V gene is TRBV28, the J gene TRBJ2-7; 8 bases fit TRBD2. V trimming: 9 bases; J trimming: 2 bases; junction bases outside the gene matches: 12. The CDR3 extends over 15 amino acids. Germline V gene sequence: CDR1 MDHEN, CDR2 SYDVKM. The CDR3: CASKGQREYAYEQYF. DNA of the CDR3: TGTGCCAGTAAGGGCCAGCGGGAGTACGCCTACGAGCAGTACTTC.

This clonotype came up many times. J is TRBJ1-1 and V is TRBV6-6; TRBD1 might be the D (6 bases). This CDR3 has 15 amino acids. Trimming pared 5 bases from V and 0 bases from J, leaving 13 bases between. Germline lookup yields CDR1 MNHNY and CDR2 SVGAGI (reference sequence). CDR3 region: CASSQSGAMNTEAFF. The CDR3 DNA reads TGTGCCAGCAGTCAATCGGGGGCCATGAACACTGAAGCTTTCTTT.

The sample holds many counts of this clonotype. The chain couples TRBV27 to TRBJ2-3, with 8 nucleotides matching TRBD1. The CDR3 loop spans 15 amino acids. Germline CDR1 is MNHEY and CDR2 is SMNVEV (reference sequence). The J segment lost 2 bases and the V segment lost 3 bases, leaving 4 bases of the junction unmatched. Written as DNA, the CDR3 is TGTGCCAGCAGTTTTGGGACAGGATACACAGATACGCAGTATTTT. Protein: CASSFGTGYTDTQYF.

This chain joins TRBV20-1 and TRBJ2-7; a possible D gene is TRBD2 (6 bases). CDR3 length: 12 residues. Germline lookup yields CDR1 DFQATT and CDR2 SNEGSKA (reference sequence). DNA of the CDR3: TGCAGGGTTAGAGGGACTTACTACGAGCAGTACTTC. This codes for CRVRGTYYEQYF.

The V call is TRBV20-1, the J call TRBJ2-7, with 8 bases lining up with TRBD2. The V gene's germline CDR1 is DFQATT and CDR2 SNEGSKA (reference sequence). The length of the CDR3 is 17 residues. V gave up 3 bases and J gave up 3 bases; unmatched junction bases: 16. This chain's CDR3 is CSASVLTSGVLGYEQYF. The CDR3 nucleotides are TGCAGTGCTAGCGTTCTTACTAGCGGAGTGTTAGGCTACGAGCAGTACTTC.

Worth noting for this clonotype: This could be a read error, since a much larger clone is one nucleotide away. The chain couples TRBV7-2 to TRBJ2-7; a weak D match, TRBD2 (6 bases). The CDR3 covers 12 residues. Germline V gene data show CDR1 as SGHTA and CDR2 as FQGNSA. The CDR3 loop is CPSSLGGFEQYF. The CDR3 DNA sequence: TGTCCCAGCAGCCTGGGGGGTTTTGAGCAGTACTTC. The full variable domain, rest sourced from reference TRBV7-2 and TRBJ2-7, is GAGVSQSPSNKVTEKGKDVELRCDPISGHTALYWYRQSLGQGLEFLIYFQGNSAPDKSGLPSDRFSAERTGGSVSTLTIQRTQQEDSAVYLCPSSLGGFEQYFGPGTRLTVT.